This TCR beta chain came from a study of prognosis after radiotherapy for stage I lung cancer. The wider study: The non-small cell lung cancer patients were all regarded as unsuitable for surgery on medical grounds.

This clonotype has a count of ten or more. Trimming removed 5 bases at V and 5 bases at J, with 14 bases between. This CDR3 is built from 14 residues. CDR1 and CDR2 from the germline V gene are SGHTA and FQGNSA. Without prior chemotherapy, radiotherapy or other malignancies, every patient was node-negative by CT and PET/CT. Multiplex PCR in two rounds served to amplify TCR beta CDR3 from genomic DNA. It was primers specific to each TRBV and TRBJ gene that first-round PCR used. From the multiplex PCR reads, TCRdb called clonotypes with MiXCR, one entry per CDR3 protein. The data show about 51,000 distinct CDR3 sequences, over 30% seen once.

The TCR was taken from a donor over 45 with non-small cell lung cancer. The sample consisted of PBMCs, taken before or after stereotactic body radiation therapy (not recorded which). The V gene is TRBV7-2, the J gene TRBJ2-3, with D perhaps given as TRBD1 or TRBD2 (5 bases each). CDR3 amino acids: CASSAPGTLDTQYF. CDR3 sequence (DNA): TGTGCCAGCAGCGCGCCCGGGACCTTAGATACGCAGTATTTT.